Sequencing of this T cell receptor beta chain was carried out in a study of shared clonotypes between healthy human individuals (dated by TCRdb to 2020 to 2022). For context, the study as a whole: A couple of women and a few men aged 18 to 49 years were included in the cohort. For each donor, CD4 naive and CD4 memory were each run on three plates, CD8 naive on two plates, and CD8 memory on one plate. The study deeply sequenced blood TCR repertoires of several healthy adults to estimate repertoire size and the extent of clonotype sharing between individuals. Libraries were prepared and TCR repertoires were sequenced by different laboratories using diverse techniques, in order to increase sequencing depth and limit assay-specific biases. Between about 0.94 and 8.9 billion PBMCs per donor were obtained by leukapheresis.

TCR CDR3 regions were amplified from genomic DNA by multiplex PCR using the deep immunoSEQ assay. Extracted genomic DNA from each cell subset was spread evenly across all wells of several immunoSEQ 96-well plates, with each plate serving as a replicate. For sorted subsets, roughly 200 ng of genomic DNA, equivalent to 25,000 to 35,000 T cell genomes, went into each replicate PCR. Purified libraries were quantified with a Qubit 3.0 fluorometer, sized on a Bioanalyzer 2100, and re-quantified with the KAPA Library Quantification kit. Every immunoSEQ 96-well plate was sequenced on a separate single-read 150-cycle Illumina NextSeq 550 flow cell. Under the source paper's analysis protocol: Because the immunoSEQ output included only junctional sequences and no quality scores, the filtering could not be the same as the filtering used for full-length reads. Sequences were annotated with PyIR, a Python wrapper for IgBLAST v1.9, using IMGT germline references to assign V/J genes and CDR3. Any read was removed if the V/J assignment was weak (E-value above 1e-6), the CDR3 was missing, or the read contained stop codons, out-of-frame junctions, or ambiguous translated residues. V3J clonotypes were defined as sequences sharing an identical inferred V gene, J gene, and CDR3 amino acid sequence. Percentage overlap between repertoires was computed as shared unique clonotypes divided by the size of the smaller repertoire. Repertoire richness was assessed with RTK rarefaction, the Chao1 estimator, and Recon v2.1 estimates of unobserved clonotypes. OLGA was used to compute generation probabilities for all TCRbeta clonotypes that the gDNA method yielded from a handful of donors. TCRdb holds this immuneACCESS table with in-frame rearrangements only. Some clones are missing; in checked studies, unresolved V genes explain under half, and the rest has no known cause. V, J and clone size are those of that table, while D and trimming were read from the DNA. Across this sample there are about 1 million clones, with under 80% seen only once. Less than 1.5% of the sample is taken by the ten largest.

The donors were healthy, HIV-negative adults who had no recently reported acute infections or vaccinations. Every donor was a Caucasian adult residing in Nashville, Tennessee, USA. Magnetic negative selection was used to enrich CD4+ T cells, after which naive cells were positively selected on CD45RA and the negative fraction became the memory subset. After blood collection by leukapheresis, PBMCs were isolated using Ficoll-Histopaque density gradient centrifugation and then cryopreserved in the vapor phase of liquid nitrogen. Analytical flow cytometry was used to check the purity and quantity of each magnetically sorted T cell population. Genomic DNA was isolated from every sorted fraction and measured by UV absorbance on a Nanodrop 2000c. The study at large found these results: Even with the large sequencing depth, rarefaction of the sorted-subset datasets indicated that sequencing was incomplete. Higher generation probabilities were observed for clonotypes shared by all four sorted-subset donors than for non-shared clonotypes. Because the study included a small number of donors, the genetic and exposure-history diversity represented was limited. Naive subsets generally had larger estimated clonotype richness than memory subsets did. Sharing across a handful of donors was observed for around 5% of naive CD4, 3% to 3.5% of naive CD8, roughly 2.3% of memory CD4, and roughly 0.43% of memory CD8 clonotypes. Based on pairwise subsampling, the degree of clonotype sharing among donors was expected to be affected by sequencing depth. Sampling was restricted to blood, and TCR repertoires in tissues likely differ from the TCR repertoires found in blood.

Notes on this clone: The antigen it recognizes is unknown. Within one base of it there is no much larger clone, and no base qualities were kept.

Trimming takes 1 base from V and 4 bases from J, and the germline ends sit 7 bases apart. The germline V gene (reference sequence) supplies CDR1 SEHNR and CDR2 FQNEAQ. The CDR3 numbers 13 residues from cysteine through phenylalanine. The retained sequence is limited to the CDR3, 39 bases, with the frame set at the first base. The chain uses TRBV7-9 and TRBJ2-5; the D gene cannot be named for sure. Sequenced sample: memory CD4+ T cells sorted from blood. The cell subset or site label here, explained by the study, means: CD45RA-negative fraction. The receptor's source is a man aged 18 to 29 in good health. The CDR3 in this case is CASSLDGLETQYF. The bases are TGTGCCAGCAGCTTAGATGGCTTAGAGACCCAGTACTTC.